The rows below give T cell receptor beta chains drawn from one sample of a study of T-cell memory formation after mild COVID-19. TCRdb recomputed calls from the 5' RACE reads with MiXCR, one row per CDR3 protein. The sample consists of about 250,000 distinct CDR3 sequences, roughly 14% of them appearing once. Material for sequencing was PBMCs or a T cell subset sorted from them (not recorded which). Receptors were obtained from an adult woman who had mild COVID-19 (a few samples of this study predate the infection). Cell type and time point are not known. CDR3s leave out the opening cysteine and the closing phenylalanine or tryptophan. Not every row has a clone size; where given, it reads once, few, many or a size class.

TRBV20-1	NA	SARRGVNTEAF
TRBV6-1	NA	ASSGTDNSPLH
TRBV7-6	few	ASSLAGTGVGQH
TRBV3-1	few	ASREGGTALYEQY
TRBV12-3/TRBV12-4	NA	ASSSIMGASGYT
TRBV7-9	many	ASSLDSASSEAF
TRBV5-1	NA	ASSFLASGQETQY
TRBV4-1	many	ASSQDGQTKNIQY
TRBV12-3/TRBV12-4	many	ASSQRYEQY
TRBV5-5	few	ASSLASSGGAQGYT
TRBV6-5	NA	ASSYDPGAYKQY
TRBV20-1	few	SASRSRGDRDNEQF
TRBV5-1	few	ASSWTAGVSYEQY
TRBV5-1	NA	ASSLGQANEKLF
TRBV30	NA	AWSRKDSRGLNEQF
TRBV5-1	many	ASSLASDREQY